The rows below give T cell receptor beta chains drawn from one sample of a study of T-cell reconstitution after alpha-beta-depleted transplantation in children. One entry per CDR3 protein, called by TCRdb with MiXCR from the PCR reads. Of about 980,000 distinct CDR3 sequences in the sample, 25% to 35% are singletons; the top ten hold 28%. Sequences were derived from PBMCs, mostly from graft donor cells, sampled 360 days after TCRalphabeta/CD19-depleted stem cell transplant. Receptor source: a boy under two years old who had a stem cell transplant for SCID, so the T cells may come from the graft donor. Each CDR3 is given with its conserved first and last residue. The D gene is left open where the match is weak. Rows give clone size only sometimes, using once, few, many, or a class for an expanded clone.

v_call	d_call	clone_size	j_call	cdr3_aa	cdr3_nt
TRBV7-8	NA	NA	TRBJ2-1	CASSPPPGEYNEQFF	TGTGCCAGCAGCCCCCCGCCTGGCGAGTACAATGAGCAGTTCTTC
TRBV13	NA	NA	TRBJ1-6	CASSLWAGNSPLHF	TGTGCCAGCAGCTTGTGGGCCGGGAATTCACCCCTCCACTTT
TRBV28	TRBD2	NA	TRBJ2-1	CASSLWSGGQGEQFF	TGTGCCAGCAGTTTATGGTCGGGGGGGCAAGGTGAGCAGTTCTTC
TRBV20-1	NA	NA	TRBJ2-4	CSARARNIQYF	TGCAGTGCTAGAGCCAGAAACATTCAGTACTTC
TRBV6-1	NA	few	TRBJ1-5	CASKGRRNSNQPQHF	TGTGCCAGCAAGGGTCGGAGAAATAGCAATCAGCCCCAGCATTTT
TRBV12-3/TRBV12-4	NA	NA	TRBJ2-1	CASSPSGLSYNEQFF	TGTGCCAGCAGTCCGAGCGGCCTCTCCTACAATGAGCAGTTCTTC
TRBV20-1	NA	NA	TRBJ1-6	CSASDRRDNSPLHF	TGCAGTGCTAGCGACAGGAGGGATAATTCACCCCTCCACTTT
TRBV5-1	NA	NA	TRBJ2-2	CASSPQGQEVGELFF	TGCGCCAGCAGCCCTCAGGGGCAGGAGGTCGGGGAGCTGTTTTTT
TRBV5-1	NA	NA	TRBJ2-7	CASSFQGKVYEQYF	TGCGCCAGCAGCTTCCAGGGGAAAGTTTACGAGCAGTACTTC
TRBV5-1	NA	NA	TRBJ1-4	CSSSFGAGVDEKLFF	TGCTCCAGCAGCTTTGGGGCAGGGGTTGATGAAAAACTGTTTTTT
TRBV4-3	TRBD2	few	TRBJ2-7	CASSQDYKGLAPTYEQYF	TGCGCCAGCAGCCAAGATTACAAGGGACTAGCGCCTACCTACGAGCAGTACTTC
TRBV27	NA	NA	TRBJ1-6	CASSFLDGGNSPLHF	TGTGCCAGCAGTTTTCTGGACGGAGGGAATTCACCCCTCCACTTT
TRBV30	TRBD1	NA	TRBJ1-5	CAWSVRDRGLHQPQHF	TGTGCCTGGAGTGTTCGGGACAGGGGGCTCCATCAGCCCCAGCATTTT
TRBV29-1	NA	NA	TRBJ1-2	CSVDQLRGTYGYTF	TGCAGCGTGGACCAGTTGAGGGGTACCTATGGCTACACCTTC
TRBV20-1	TRBD1	few	TRBJ2-1	CSAKEGTGGREQFF	TGCAGTGCTAAGGAGGGCACAGGGGGCCGTGAGCAGTTCTTC
TRBV20-1	TRBD1	NA	TRBJ2-3	CSAWDRADTQYF	TGCAGTGCTTGGGACAGGGCAGATACGCAGTATTTT
TRBV6-2/TRBV6-3	NA	NA	TRBJ2-5	CASSYSTPETQYF	TGTGCCAGCAGTTACTCAACCCCGGAGACCCAGTACTTC